This TCR beta chain was recovered during a study of blood T cells in healthy people across ages. Whole-study findings and limits: With donor CMV status unknown, expanded clonotype changes were possibly confounded. PBMC samples, being unsorted, prevented any conclusive comparison of naive and antigen-experienced cells. Aged donors had fewer naive CD4+ cells and lower diversity than long-lived donors.

Peripheral blood was drawn, roughly 10 milliliters per donor. The ends were cut back, 11 bases at V and 5 bases at J, with 19 bases in the middle. This CDR3 is 13 amino acids long. Per the germline V gene, CDR1 is ENHRY and CDR2 is SYGVKD. In regard to this clonotype: Its specificity is unknown.

Alongside a J-beta primer mix, a sample-barcoded 5' primer served in a second PCR lasting roughly 6 to 12 cycles. One entry per CDR3 protein results from TCRdb running MiXCR on the 5' RACE reads. This sample has some 1.4 million distinct CDR3 sequences; around 42% occur once, and the top ten carry less than 8%. Sample: blood. V is TRBV10-3 and J is TRBJ2-7; perhaps TRBD1 as D (6 bases). The TCR sequence derives from a woman between 18 and 30 years old in good health. The CDR3 DNA follows: TGTGCCGCCTCCGGGACATGGCTAGACGAGCAGTACTTC. Its protein is CAASGTWLDEQYF.